This TCR beta chain stems from a study of molecular identifiers for immune sequencing clone quantification. Naive CD8 T cells were sorted, and the gate applied was CD8+CD4-CCR7+CD45RA+. TCRdb passed the PCR reads through MiXCR, listing each CDR3 protein once. The table shows more than 450,000 distinct CDR3 sequences, with about 25% occurring only once. CDR3 size: 14 residues. V was clipped by 3 bases and J by 4 bases, with 12 bases between them. CDR1 is LGHNA and CDR2 is YNFKEQ in the germline V gene. The chain employs TRBV4-2 and TRBJ2-5, with a tentative D call TRBD2 (5 bases). The specimen sequenced was naive CD8+ T cells from blood, with Jurkat cell RNA spiked in. Noted subset: FACS-sorted CD8+CD4-CCR7+CD45RA+ naive T cells. The TCR sequence derives from a human donor in good health. Some libraries in this study had Jurkat cell RNA spiked in. The CDR3 nucleotides read TGTGCCAGCAGCCAGGACCACCGGGGAGAGACCCAGTACTTC. Its translation is CASSQDHRGETQYF.